This TCR beta chain was sequenced in a study of blood T cell repertoires in COVID-19. As for the study in general: COVID-19 samples collected from the United States, Italy and Spain covered acute and convalescent phases. The analysed material was cDNA or gDNA that came from T cells, B-cell-depleted T cells, or PBMCs.

As processed by the authors: Estimates of nucleated cell counts were drawn from the amplification of reference gene primers. TCRdb's table, derived via immunoSEQ multiplex PCR, lists solely in-frame clones and lacks some. V and J calls plus clone size are reproduced from that table; the DNA served to infer D and trimming. The profile shows around 270,000 clones, 75% to 90% of them singletons. The source of this sequence is a man between 35 and 55 years old with acute or convalescent COVID-19. Source material: peripheral blood.

The CDR3 region is CASSGYSYNEQFF. The CDR3 DNA reads as TGTGCCAGCTCGGGTTACTCCTACAATGAGCAGTTCTTC. The gene calls are TRBV11-3 and TRBJ2-1; D gene ambiguous. This CDR3 contains 13 residues. Trimming pared 8 bases from V and 0 bases from J, leaving 8 bases between. From germline, CDR1 is SGHNT and CDR2 YENEEA.